This TCR beta chain was profiled in a study of blood T cell repertoires in COVID-19. The CDR3 consists of 14 residues. Germline loops: CDR1 MNHEY, CDR2 SVGAGI. V shed 6 bases, J shed 2 bases, and the junction held 7 bases outside the gene matches. This clone was detected a few times. Sequencing was performed with immunoSEQ multiplex PCR; in TCRdb, only in-frame clones are kept and a portion is missing. The sample consists of 130,000 or so clones, 84% of them appearing once. The source material was peripheral blood. The V gene is TRBV6-5, the J gene TRBJ2-7, with 7 bases aligning to TRBD2. The receptor's source is a human donor in a cohort sampled during active COVID-19. DNA for the CDR3: TGTGCCAGCAGGGGGCTAGCGGCCCCCTACGAGCAGTACTTC. It translates to CASRGLAAPYEQYF.